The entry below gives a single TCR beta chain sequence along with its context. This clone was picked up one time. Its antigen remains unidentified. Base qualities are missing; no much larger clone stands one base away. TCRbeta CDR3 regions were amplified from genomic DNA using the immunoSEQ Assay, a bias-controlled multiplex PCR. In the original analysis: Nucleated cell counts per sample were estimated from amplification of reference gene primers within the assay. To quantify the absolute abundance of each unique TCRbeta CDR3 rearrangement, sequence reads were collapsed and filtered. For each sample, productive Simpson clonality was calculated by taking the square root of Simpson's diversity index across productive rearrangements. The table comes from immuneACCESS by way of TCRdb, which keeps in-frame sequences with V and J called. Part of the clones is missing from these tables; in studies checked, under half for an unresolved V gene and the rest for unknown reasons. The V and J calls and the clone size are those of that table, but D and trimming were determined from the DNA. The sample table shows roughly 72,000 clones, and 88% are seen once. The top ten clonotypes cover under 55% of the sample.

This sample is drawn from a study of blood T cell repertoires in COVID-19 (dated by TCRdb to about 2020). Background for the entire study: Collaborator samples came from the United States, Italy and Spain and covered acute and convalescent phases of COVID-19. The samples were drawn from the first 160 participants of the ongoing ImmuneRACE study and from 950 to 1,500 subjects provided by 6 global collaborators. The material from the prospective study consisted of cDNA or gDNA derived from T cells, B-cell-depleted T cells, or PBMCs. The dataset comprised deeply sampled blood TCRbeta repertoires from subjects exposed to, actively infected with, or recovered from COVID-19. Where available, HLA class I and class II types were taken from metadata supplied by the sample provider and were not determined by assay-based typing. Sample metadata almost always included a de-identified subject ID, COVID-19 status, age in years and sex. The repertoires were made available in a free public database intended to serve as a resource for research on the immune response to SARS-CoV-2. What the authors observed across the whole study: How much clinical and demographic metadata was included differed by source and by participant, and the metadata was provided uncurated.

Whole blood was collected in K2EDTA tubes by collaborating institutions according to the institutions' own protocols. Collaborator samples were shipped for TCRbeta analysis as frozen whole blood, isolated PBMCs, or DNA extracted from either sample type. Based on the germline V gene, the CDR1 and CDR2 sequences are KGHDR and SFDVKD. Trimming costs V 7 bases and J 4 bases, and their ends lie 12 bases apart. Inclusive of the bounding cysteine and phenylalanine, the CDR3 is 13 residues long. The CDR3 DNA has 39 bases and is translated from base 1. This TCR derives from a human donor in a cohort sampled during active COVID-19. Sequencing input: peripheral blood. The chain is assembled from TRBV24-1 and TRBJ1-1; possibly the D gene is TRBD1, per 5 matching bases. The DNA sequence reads TGTGCCACCAGAGGGGTTGGGCGCACTGAAGCTTTCTTT. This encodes CATRGVGRTEAFF.